Listed here are 21 T cell receptor beta chains from one sample, sequenced in a study of identical twins. Each CDR3 protein gets one entry after TCRdb re-called the 5' RACE reads with MiXCR. The sample consists of approximately 490,000 distinct CDR3 sequences, about a fifth of them appearing once. Separately, the same data were catalogued under a study of yellow fever vaccine responses in identical twins.

Sequenced material: CD4+ T cells sorted from blood. These receptors originate from a woman aged 18-29 years in good health.

The chain couples TRBV27 to TRBJ1-4; 9 bases agree with TRBD1. This CDR3 comprises 15 residues. Trimming took 4 bases from V and 8 from J; bases not matched to a gene: 8. The germline V gene has CDR1 MNHEY and CDR2 SMNVEV (reference sequence). CDR3 sequence reads: CASSWTGDIGEKLFF. In DNA form, the CDR3 reads TGTGCCAGCAGTTGGACAGGGGATATTGGGGAAAAACTGTTTTTT.

This clonotype was picked up a small number of times. CDR3 DNA sequence: TGTGCCAGTAGAACCCTAGGGGTTACAGATACGCAGTATTTT. Translated, it gives CASRTLGVTDTQYF. V usage is TRBV19 and J usage is TRBJ2-3, with a possible D match to TRBD1 (5 bases). The germline CDR1 and CDR2 sequences are LNHDA and SQIVND (reference sequence). CDR3 length: 14 amino acids. The V gene lost 6 bases and the J gene lost 3 bases, with 13 bases spanning the gap.

This clonotype was found a few times. J is TRBJ1-2 and V is TRBV20-1; D might be TRBD1 (5 bases). The CDR3 consists of 10 residues. The V gene's germline CDR1 is DFQATT and CDR2 SNEGSKA (reference sequence). Trimming cost V 7 bases and J 4 bases, with 7 bases left between them. The CDR3 region is CSDRTYGYTF. CDR3 nucleotide sequence: TGCAGTGACAGGACCTATGGCTACACCTTC.

The table lists this clonotype with a few counts. The rearrangement links TRBV25-1 to TRBJ1-4; D remains unclear. Germline CDR1 and CDR2: MGHDK and SYGVNS. This CDR3 is built from 17 residues. V shed 1 base and J shed 5 bases, with 17 bases lying between them. The CDR3: CASSESRPKPNNEKLFF. CDR3 nucleotide sequence: TGTGCCAGCAGTGAATCCCGACCGAAGCCAAACAATGAAAAACTGTTTTTT.

This chain joins TRBV7-6 and TRBJ1-6; perhaps TRBD1 as D (5 bases). Germline V lookup: CDR1 SGHVS, CDR2 FNYEAQ. This CDR3 is 15 amino acids long. V shed 5 bases and J shed 6 bases, with 14 bases lying between them. The CDR3, as DNA: TGTGCCAGCAGCCCGGGGACCCCGGGTAATTCACCCCTCCACTTT. It codes for CASSPGTPGNSPLHF.

The chain uses TRBV2 and TRBJ2-1; 9 nucleotides line up with TRBD2. CDR1 SNHLY and CDR2 FYNNEI come from the germline V gene. Trimming at V came to 10 bases and at J to 0 bases, leaving 16 bases not matched to a gene. This CDR3 is built from 18 residues. CDR3: CAIFQTSGHASSYNEQFF. In DNA form, the CDR3 reads TGTGCCATCTTTCAAACTAGCGGGCATGCAAGCTCCTACAATGAGCAGTTCTTC.

There are a few counts of this clonotype. The J gene is TRBJ2-1, the V gene TRBV10-3, with 15 bases identical to TRBD2. The germline gives CDR1 ENHRY, CDR2 SYGVKD. The CDR3 runs 15 residues. J gave up 9 bases and V 2 bases, and 2 bases lay outside the gene matches. This CDR3 is CAISEGTSGRSEQFF. The DNA of the CDR3 is TGTGCCATCAGTGAGGGGACTAGCGGGAGGTCTGAGCAGTTCTTC.

V gene TRBV7-6 combines with J gene TRBJ1-1, with no clear D. The germline V gene has CDR1 SGHVS and CDR2 FNYEAQ. V was trimmed by 4 bases and J by 2 bases, leaving 8 bases between them. CDR3 length equals 13 residues. Here the CDR3 DNA reads TGTGCCAGCAGCTCTAATCCTAACACTGAAGCTTTCTTT. This codes for CASSSNPNTEAFF.

This clonotype was counted at least ten times. V is TRBV10-1 and J is TRBJ2-7; maybe TRBD2 (6 bases). Looked up from germline, CDR1 is WNHNN and CDR2 is SYGVQD (reference sequence). The V and J ends lost 2 bases and 3 bases respectively, with 14 bases between them. The CDR3 consists of 15 residues. In nucleotides, the CDR3 is TGCGCCAGCAGTGAGATGGTTGGGGAGGTCTACGAGCAGTACTTC. The encoded protein is CASSEMVGEVYEQYF.

This clonotype was seen repeatedly, ten times or more. The chain has TRBV28 and TRBJ2-1; D ambiguous. Trimming cost V 4 bases and J 12 bases, with 13 bases left between them. The CDR3 contains 12 residues. Germline loops: CDR1 MDHEN, CDR2 SYDVKM. CDR3 amino acids: CASSWDPVGQFF. Written as DNA, the CDR3 is TGTGCCAGCAGTTGGGATCCCGTCGGGCAGTTCTTC.

CDR3 nucleotides: TGCGCCAGCAGCTTGGCCACGGGGACAGGGGGCGAAGCTTTCTTT. Residues: CASSLATGTGGEAFF. The chain is built from TRBV5-1 and TRBJ1-1, with TRBD1 matching over 12 bases. Germline values: CDR1 SGHRS, CDR2 YFSETQ. Trimming removed 0 bases from V and 8 bases from J; junction bases left unmatched: 5. This CDR3 is 15 amino acids long.

This sequence joins TRBV24-1 and TRBJ2-1; 13 nucleotides agree with TRBD2. In germline, CDR1 is KGHDR, CDR2 SFDVKD. V was clipped by 5 bases and J by 7 bases; unmatched bases: 4. This CDR3 contains 15 residues. The chain's CDR3 is CATSAPGLAGNEQFF. The CDR3 DNA reads as TGTGCCACCAGTGCACCGGGACTAGCGGGAAATGAGCAGTTCTTC.

Notes on this clonotype: Germline is not matched at one junction end, which may reflect a read error. V gene TRBV5-1 combines with J gene TRBJ2-1; perhaps TRBD1 as D (5 bases). The CDR3 sequence is 15 residues long. CDR1 SGHRS and CDR2 YFSETQ come from the germline V gene. The CDR3 sequence is CASSPQGSSYNEQFF. CDR3 DNA sequence: TGTGCCAGCAGTCCCCAGGGAAGCTCCTACAATGAGCAGTTCTTC.

This chain connects TRBV24-1 to TRBJ2-2; 10 bases fit TRBD1. Per the germline V gene, CDR1 is KGHDR and CDR2 is SFDVKD. V was pared by 7 bases and J by 7 bases, with 11 bases of the junction left unmatched. The CDR3 spans 16 residues. CDR3 protein: CATSDRQGAPGGELFF. Written as DNA, the CDR3 is TGTGCCACCAGCGACCGACAGGGGGCGCCCGGCGGGGAGCTGTTTTTT.

This clonotype was observed a few times. This chain connects TRBV20-1 to TRBJ2-1; 9 positions agree with TRBD2. V lost 1 base to trimming and J lost 9 bases; unmatched junction nucleotides: 7. The CDR3 runs 14 residues. Per germline, CDR1 DFQATT and CDR2 SNEGSKA (reference sequence). The CDR3 DNA reads as TGCAGTGCTAGAGGCGGACTAGCGAGTAGTGAGCAGTTCTTC. Protein sequence: CSARGGLASSEQFF.

CDR3 sequence (DNA): TGCAGCGTTGGGGGTGCAGGGGCTAACTACGAGCAGTACGTC. The encoded protein is CSVGGAGANYEQYV. The gene calls are TRBV29-1 and TRBJ2-7; TRBD1 is a possible D gene (6 bases). Deletions cut 4 bases from V and 3 bases from J, with 16 bases between. The CDR3 contains 14 residues. Germline values: CDR1 SQVTM, CDR2 ANQGSEA.

The chain employs TRBV10-3 and TRBJ2-1; 15 positions match TRBD2. Unmatched junction bases numbered 8, after V lost 5 bases and J lost 6 bases. Germline V CDR1 and CDR2: ENHRY, SYGVKD. The CDR3 runs 17 residues. CDR3 sequence (DNA): TGTGCCATCAGTTTACCGGGACTAGCGGGAGGATTCAATGAGCAGTTCTTC. Its protein is CAISLPGLAGGFNEQFF.

This clonotype was detected a few times. The chain carries TRBV5-1 and TRBJ2-1; the match to TRBD1 covers 8 bases. The length of the CDR3 is 14 residues. With V trimmed by 3 bases and J by 3 bases, 2 bases remained unmatched. The germline V gene has CDR1 SGHRS and CDR2 YFSETQ. CDR3 coding DNA: TGCGCCAGCAGCTACGGGACAGGCTACAATGAGCAGTTCTTC. This codes for CASSYGTGYNEQFF.

The J gene is TRBJ1-5, the V gene TRBV5-1; no clear D gene. V lost 0 bases to trimming and J lost 7 bases, with 14 bases between them. The CDR3 covers 15 residues. Germline CDR1 reads SGHRS; CDR2 reads YFSETQ. CDR3 sequence (DNA): TGCGCCAGCAGCTTGGGGGGAGGATATGGGCAGCCCCAGCATTTT. Amino acid sequence: CASSLGGGYGQPQHF. Supplemented by reference TRBV5-1 and TRBJ1-5, the full variable domain reads KAGVTQTPRYLIKTRGQQVTLSCSPISGHRSVSWYQQTPGQGLQFLFEYFSETQRNKGNFPGRFSGRQFSNSRSEMNVSTLELGDSALYLCASSLGGGYGQPQHFGDGTRLSIL.

This clonotype was counted only a few times. This chain uses TRBV12-3 or TRBV12-4 with TRBJ2-7; D gene ambiguous. V was trimmed by 0 bases and J by 5 bases, leaving 11 bases between them. This CDR3 contains 14 residues. The CDR3 spells CASSLAVVSDEQYF. CDR3 DNA sequence: TGTGCCAGCAGTTTAGCCGTTGTTTCCGACGAGCAGTACTTC.

This clonotype turned up a few times. This rearrangement joins TRBV7-3 to TRBJ2-2, with no clear D. Germline values: CDR1 SGHTA, CDR2 FQGTGA. The CDR3 runs to 13 residues. The V and J ends lost 9 bases and 5 bases respectively, with 13 bases between them. As DNA, the CDR3 is TGTGCCAGATTAGCCCCGAGGACCGGGGAGCTGTTTTTT. This sequence encodes CARLAPRTGELFF.